The 19 T cell receptor beta chains below were found in one sample sequenced in a study of breast tumors, draining lymph nodes, adjacent tissues. Breast cancer patients provided tissue from their axillary draining lymph nodes. Each CDR3 protein gets one entry after TCRdb re-called the multiplex PCR reads with MiXCR. Of some 150,000 distinct CDR3 sequences listed, around 22% are singletons. Source material: axillary lymph node tissue. The receptors stem from a female donor with breast cancer. Some clones in this sample may be carry-over from other donors' samples.

This chain joins TRBV20-1 and TRBJ2-7, with 9 bases lining up with TRBD1. After removal of 1 base from V and 3 bases from J, the junction contained 19 bases not matched to a gene. The CDR3 has 19 residues. The germline V gene has CDR1 DFQATT and CDR2 SNEGSKA (reference sequence). For the CDR3, the DNA is TGCAGTGCTAGAGGGCTAGGGACAGGGTCCTGGGGGAGCTTCTACGAGCAGTACTTC. It is translated as CSARGLGTGSWGSFYEQYF.

Details on this clonotype: A much larger clone lies a single base off, so this may be a read error. The V and J genes are TRBV30 and TRBJ2-5, with 10 nucleotides matching TRBD2. The germline V gene encodes CDR1 GTSNPN and CDR2 SVGIG (reference sequence). This CDR3 is 14 amino acids long. V shed 4 bases and J 1 base; nucleotides not matched to a gene: 3. As DNA, the CDR3 is TGTGCCTGGACTAGCGGGGGATTCCAAGAGACCCAGTACTTC. This gives the protein CAWTSGGFQETQYF.

This clonotype was seen repeatedly, ten times or more. This sequence joins TRBV7-3 and TRBJ2-7; D possibly corresponds to TRBD2 (6 bases). Trimming pared 1 base from V and 4 bases from J, leaving 14 bases between. The CDR3 length is 15 residues. The germline V gene encodes CDR1 SGHTA and CDR2 FQGTGA. DNA for the CDR3: TGTGCCAGCAGCTTAAATCGACTAGTGGTGTACGAGCAGTACTTC. It specifies CASSLNRLVVYEQYF.

A few counts support this clonotype. The chain recombines TRBV30 with TRBJ2-6, with 7 positions matching TRBD2. CDR3 length equals 16 residues. CDR1 and CDR2 (germline): GTSNPN, SVGIG (reference sequence). The ends lost 1 base at V and 0 bases at J; junction bases unmatched: 3. CDR3 DNA sequence: TGTGCCTGGAGTGGGGGGGGAAGCTCTGGGGCCAACGTCCTGACTTTC. Residues: CAWSGGGSSGANVLTF.

This clonotype came up many times. CDR3 loop: CASSSPTAQETQYF. Here the CDR3 DNA reads TGTGCCAGTAGTAGCCCGACAGCGCAAGAGACCCAGTACTTC. The chain joins TRBV19 to TRBJ2-5; D is perhaps TRBD1 (5 bases). Deletions cut 4 bases from V and 2 bases from J, with 11 bases between. There are 14 residues in the CDR3. CDR1 and CDR2 (germline): LNHDA, SQIVND (reference sequence).

As concerns this clonotype: A single base separates this from a much larger clone, so it may be a read error. The V call is TRBV3-1, the J call TRBJ2-7, with D unresolved. The ends were cut back, 2 bases at V and 1 base at J, with 9 bases in the middle. Per the germline V gene, CDR1 is LGHDT and CDR2 is YNNKEL (reference sequence). This CDR3 has 14 amino acids. CDR3 DNA: TGTGCCAGCAGCCAATCGCGGCAGTCCTACGAGCAGTACTTC. This sequence encodes CASSQSRQSYEQYF.

With respect to this clonotype: This may stem from a read error, because a much larger clone lies one nucleotide away. The chain recombines TRBV5-6 with TRBJ2-7; D is unclear. This CDR3 is built from 14 residues. The V and J ends lost 2 bases and 5 bases respectively, with 14 bases between them. Germline V gene lookup returns CDR1 SGHDT and CDR2 YYEEEE. CDR3 loop: CASSFLAVRNEQYF. CDR3 coding DNA: TGTGCCAGCAGCTTCCTGGCAGTAAGGAACGAGCAGTACTTC. The full variable domain, its missing parts supplied by reference TRBV5-6 and TRBJ2-7, is DAGVTQSPTHLIKTRGQQVTLRCSPKSGHDTVSWYQQALGQGPQFIFQYYEEEERQRGNFPDRFSGHQFPNYSSELNVNALLLGDSALYLCASSFLAVRNEQYFGPGTRLTVT.

The sample holds many counts of this clonotype. The V gene is TRBV29-1, the J gene TRBJ2-2, with 10 positions matching TRBD1. V gave up 5 bases and J gave up 4 bases; unmatched junction bases: 1. The CDR3 is 13 amino acids. Germline assignment: CDR1 SQVTM and CDR2 ANQGSEA. This CDR3 reads CSVRDRGTGELFF. DNA of the CDR3: TGCAGCGTTAGGGACAGGGGCACCGGGGAGCTGTTTTTT.

There are many counts of this clonotype. The chain uses TRBV3-1 and TRBJ1-3; no firm D call. In germline, CDR1 is LGHDT, CDR2 YNNKEL (reference sequence). The germline V and J ends were trimmed by 0 bases and 0 bases, with 9 bases remaining between them. CDR3 length equals 16 residues. Here the CDR3 reads CASSQDPVSSGNTIYF. DNA for the CDR3: TGTGCCAGCAGCCAAGATCCAGTGAGCTCTGGAAACACCATATATTTT.

This clonotype was seen ten or more times. This chain joins TRBV2 and TRBJ2-7; D unresolved. The V end lost 4 bases, the J end lost 7 bases, and 8 bases lay between the germline ends. This CDR3 region has 11 residues. CDR1 and CDR2 from the germline V gene are SNHLY and FYNNEI. DNA of the CDR3: TGTGCCAGCAGTGTGGGCTGGGAGCAGTACTTC. This translates into CASSVGWEQYF.

This clonotype was counted between two and nine times. A much bigger clone sits one base away, suggesting this may be a read error. The rearrangement joins TRBV12-3 or TRBV12-4 to TRBJ2-5; TRBD1 or TRBD2 may be the D gene (7 bases each). CDR3 length equals 15 residues. V lost 6 bases to trimming and J lost 2 bases, with 16 bases between them. The chain's CDR3 is CASRGAGGVQETQYF. In DNA form, the CDR3 reads TGTGCCAGCAGGGGGGCAGGGGGGGTTCAAGAGACCCAGTACTTC.

Of note for this clonotype: A much larger clone lies a single base off, so this may be a read error. The rearrangement joins TRBV4-2 to TRBJ2-1; a possible D gene is TRBD1 (5 bases). V was shortened by 8 bases and J by 6 bases, with 23 bases between the two germline ends. CDR3 size: 16 residues. The germline V gene encodes CDR1 LGHNA and CDR2 YNFKEQ. CDR3 residues: CASDPKQGPPFNEQFF. Here the CDR3 DNA reads TGTGCCAGCGACCCCAAGCAGGGCCCCCCTTTCAATGAGCAGTTCTTC.

This clonotype showed up many times. This chain joins TRBV20-1 and TRBJ1-2, with 11 bases lining up with TRBD1. CDR3 size: 18 residues. The germline gives CDR1 DFQATT, CDR2 SNEGSKA (reference sequence). The trim removed 5 bases at V and 1 base at J, leaving 15 bases unmatched. DNA for the CDR3: TGCAGTGCTCCAAGCGCCGGGACAGGGGGAGGGTTTAACTATGGCTACACCTTC. It specifies CSAPSAGTGGGFNYGYTF.

This clonotype was found many times. The chain combines TRBV5-6 with TRBJ2-5; D perhaps matches TRBD1 (5 bases). V was pared by 0 bases and J by 5 bases, with 17 bases between. Per germline, CDR1 SGHDT and CDR2 YYEEEE. This CDR3 contains 16 residues. In nucleotides, the CDR3 is TGTGCCAGCAGCTTGGACAGGTCCTCGGCAGGGGAGACCCAGTACTTC. Residues: CASSLDRSSAGETQYF. Full variable domain (remainder filled in from reference TRBV5-6 and TRBJ2-5): DAGVTQSPTHLIKTRGQQVTLRCSPKSGHDTVSWYQQALGQGPQFIFQYYEEEERQRGNFPDRFSGHQFPNYSSELNVNALLLGDSALYLCASSLDRSSAGETQYFGPGTRLLVL.

The chain carries TRBV6-6 and TRBJ2-2; the D is unclear. V lost 7 bases and J 0 bases, leaving 15 bases between the germline ends. The CDR3 runs to 16 residues. Per germline, CDR1 MNHNY and CDR2 SVGAGI (reference sequence). The CDR3 DNA follows: TGTGCCAGCAACGAGGCGCTTTTTTCGAACACCGGGGAGCTGTTTTTT. It is translated as CASNEALFSNTGELFF.

The chain employs TRBV12-3 or TRBV12-4 and TRBJ2-7, with 11 bases lining up with TRBD1. The CDR3 is 16 amino acids. J lost 2 bases, V lost 5 bases, and 8 bases had no gene match. CDR3 nucleotide sequence: TGTGCCAGCAGTCCTACAGCGGGACAGGGGGCCTACGAGCAGTACTTC. It specifies CASSPTAGQGAYEQYF.

Only a few counts were recorded for this clonotype. This rearrangement joins TRBV6-6 to TRBJ1-2, with TRBD1 matching over 7 bases. The CDR3 spans 17 residues. V shed 6 bases and J 0 bases; nucleotides not matched to a gene: 13. Germline V lookup: CDR1 MNHNY, CDR2 SVGAGI (reference sequence). CDR3 sequence reads: CASSPRDSGLSNYGYTF. DNA for the CDR3: TGTGCCAGCAGCCCCCGGGACAGCGGGCTTTCTAACTATGGCTACACCTTC.

This clonotype was counted at least ten times. V gene TRBV9 combines with J gene TRBJ2-3, with D unclear. The CDR3 totals 15 residues. V lost 0 bases and J lost 4, with 12 bases in between. Germline V gene lookup returns CDR1 SGDLS and CDR2 YYNGEE. The CDR3 bases are TGTGCCAGCAGCGTAGGTCGGTTGTCGTCAGATACGCAGTATTTT. Protein product: CASSVGRLSSDTQYF.

This clonotype was observed a few times. The chain recombines TRBV3-1 with TRBJ1-2; D unresolved. The V gene lost 3 bases and the J gene lost 2 bases, with 10 bases spanning the gap. This CDR3 has 14 residues. CDR1 and CDR2 from the germline V gene are LGHDT and YNNKEL (reference sequence). The CDR3 here is CASSQYSNNYGYTF. The CDR3 DNA is TGTGCCAGCAGCCAGTACAGTAACAACTATGGCTACACCTTC.